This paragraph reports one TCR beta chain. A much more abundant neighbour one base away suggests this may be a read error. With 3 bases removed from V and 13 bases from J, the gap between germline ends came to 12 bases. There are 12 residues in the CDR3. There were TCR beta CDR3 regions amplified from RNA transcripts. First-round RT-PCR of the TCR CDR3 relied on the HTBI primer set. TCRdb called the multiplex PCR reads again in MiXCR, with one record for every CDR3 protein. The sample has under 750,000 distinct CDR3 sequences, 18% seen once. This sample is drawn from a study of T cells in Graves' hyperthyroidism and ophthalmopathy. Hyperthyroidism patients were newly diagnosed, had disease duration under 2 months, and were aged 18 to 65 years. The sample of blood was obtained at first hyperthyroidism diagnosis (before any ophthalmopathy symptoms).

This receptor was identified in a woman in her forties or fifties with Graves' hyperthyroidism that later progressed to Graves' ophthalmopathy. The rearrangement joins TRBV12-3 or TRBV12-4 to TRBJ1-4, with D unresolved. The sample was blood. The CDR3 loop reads CASSFGVGRLFF. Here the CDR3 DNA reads TGTGCCAGCAGTTTCGGTGTGGGAAGACTGTTTTTT.